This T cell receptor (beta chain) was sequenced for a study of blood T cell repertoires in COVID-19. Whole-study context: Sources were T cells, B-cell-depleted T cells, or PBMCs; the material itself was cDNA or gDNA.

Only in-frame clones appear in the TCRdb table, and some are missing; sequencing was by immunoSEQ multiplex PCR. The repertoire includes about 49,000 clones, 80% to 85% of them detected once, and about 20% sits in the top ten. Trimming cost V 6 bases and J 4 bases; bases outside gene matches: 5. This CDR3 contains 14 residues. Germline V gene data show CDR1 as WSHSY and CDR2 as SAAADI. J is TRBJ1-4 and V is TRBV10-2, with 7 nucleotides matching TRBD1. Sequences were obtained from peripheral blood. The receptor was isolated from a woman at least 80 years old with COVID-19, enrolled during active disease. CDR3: CASRQGHSNEKLFF. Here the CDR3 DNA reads TGCGCCAGCAGACAGGGGCACAGTAATGAAAAACTGTTTTTT.